These 4 T cell receptor beta chains share one sample of origin, sequenced in a study of metastatic and nonmetastatic thyroid tumors. Patients had received no treatment of any kind before thyroid surgery. With MiXCR, TCRdb called clones anew from the PCR reads. Of around 17,000 clones in the sample, around 30% were seen once. Sequencing used tumor tissue. These receptors were collected from a female donor with papillary thyroid cancer or a benign thyroid nodule (not recorded which). Some clones in this sample may be carry-over from other donors' samples.

The V gene is TRBV3-1, the J gene TRBJ2-2, with TRBD1 as a possible D gene (6 bases). This CDR3 is 14 amino acids long. CDR1 and CDR2 from the germline V gene are LGHDT and YNNKEL (reference sequence). Between the trimmed V and J ends, which lost 4 bases and 3 bases, there was a span of 9 bases. The CDR3 is CASSRRTDTGELFF. The CDR3 DNA follows: TGTGCCAGCAGCCGGAGGACAGACACCGGGGAGCTGTTTTTT.

This clone occurred many times. The gene calls are TRBV11-2 and TRBJ2-1, with a tentative D call TRBD2 (6 bases). V lost 1 base and J lost 8, with 9 bases in between. Germline loops: CDR1 SGHAT, CDR2 FQNNGV. There are 13 residues in the CDR3. This CDR3 is CASSLAGVDEQFF. The DNA for the CDR3 is TGTGCCAGCAGCTTAGCGGGAGTGGATGAGCAGTTCTTC.

The chain uses TRBV5-1 and TRBJ2-7; possibly TRBD1 for D (6 bases). CDR3 length: 13 residues. Looked up from germline, CDR1 is SGHRS and CDR2 is YFSETQ. V lost 0 bases to trimming and J lost 6 bases, with 10 bases between them. The CDR3 bases are TGCGCCAGCAGCTTGGCAGGGGTGGGCGAGCAGTACTTC. Translating gives CASSLAGVGEQYF.

The chain is built from TRBV20-1 and TRBJ1-2, with 9 bases lining up with TRBD1. Germline V gives CDR1 DFQATT, CDR2 SNEGSKA (reference sequence). The CDR3 contains 18 residues. Germline trimming cut 5 bases from V and 2 bases from J; bases unmatched to any gene: 18. The CDR3 DNA reads TGCAGTGCTGAGCCGGGACAGGGCCCCGATATTCCAAACTATGGCTACACCTTC. Translating it yields CSAEPGQGPDIPNYGYTF.